Following are 28 T cell receptor beta chains from one sample sequenced in a study of OX40 agonist ivuxolimab in advanced cancers. The protocol used for the library was the immunoSEQ multiplex PCR assay. TCRdb retrieved this table from immuneACCESS and kept in-frame rearrangements only. Not all clones are present; in checked studies, unresolved V genes account for under half, and no reason is known for the remainder. This sample comprises fewer than 55,000 clones, approximately 80% of them detected only once. In total, the top ten clones hold 12% of the sample. The sequenced sample was CD4+ or CD8+ T cells sorted from blood, obtained in a trial of the OX40 agonist ivuxolimab. The origin of the receptors is an adult with an advanced solid tumor such as melanoma, head and neck, liver or kidney cancer.

The sample holds one count of this clone. CDR3 in DNA: TGTGCCAGCAGTTTAAGCAGGGGGTCTAATGGCTACACCTTC. This translates into CASSLSRGSNGYTF. The chain uses TRBV28 and TRBJ1-2; TRBD1 agrees at 7 bases. This CDR3 has 14 residues. The trim removed 2 bases at V and 6 bases at J, leaving 6 bases unmatched. Germline V gene sequence: CDR1 MDHEN, CDR2 SYDVKM.

This chain uses TRBV30 with TRBJ1-1; no clear D. The CDR3 has 13 residues. The germline gives CDR1 GTSNPN, CDR2 SVGIG (reference sequence). V was trimmed by 0 bases and J by 3 bases, leaving 8 bases between them. The CDR3 DNA reads as TGTGCCTGGAGTGTCACCCTAGACACTGAAGCTTTCTTT. It is translated as CAWSVTLDTEAFF.

The CDR3 spells CASKGAGVSYEQYV. The CDR3 nucleotides are TGTGCCAGCAAGGGGGCAGGGGTGTCCTACGAGCAGTACGTC. The rearrangement uses TRBV6-7 and TRBJ2-7, with TRBD1 matching over 7 bases. TRBV6-7 is flagged as an ORF with uncertain function. After removal of 7 bases from V and 1 base from J, the junction contained 7 bases not matched to a gene. This CDR3 has 14 residues.

In DNA, the CDR3 is TGTGCCAGCAGCTCGCAAATCAGTGTTCAGCCCCAGCATTTT. It encodes CASSSQISVQPQHF. The chain uses TRBV28 and TRBJ1-5; no firm D call. The CDR3 spans 14 residues. The germline gives CDR1 MDHEN, CDR2 SYDVKM. V lost 6 bases and J 6 bases, leaving 15 bases between the germline ends. The variable domain in full, completed from reference TRBV28 and TRBJ1-5, reads DVKVTQSSRYLVKRTGEKVFLECVQDMDHENMFWYRQDPGLGLRLIYFSYDVKMKEKGDIPEGYSVSREKKERFSLILESASTNQTSMYLCASSSQISVQPQHFGDGTRLSIL.

This clone was counted between two and nine times. This chain connects TRBV18 to TRBJ1-5; TRBD1 aligns across 10 bases. Germline V gene sequence: CDR1 KGHSH, CDR2 LQKENI. This CDR3 contains 15 residues. Trimming at V came to 2 bases and at J to 7 bases, leaving 5 bases not matched to a gene. The CDR3 region has the DNA TGTGCCAGCTCACCAGCGACAGGGGGCGACCAGCCCCAGCATTTT. Translating gives CASSPATGGDQPQHF.

V and J are TRBV19 and TRBJ1-1; no reliable D call. Trimming removed 3 bases at V and 0 bases at J, with 14 bases between. The CDR3 sequence is 16 residues long. From germline, CDR1 is LNHDA and CDR2 SQIVND (reference sequence). CDR3 in amino acids: CASSINRVGMNTEAFF. In DNA, the CDR3 is TGTGCCAGTAGTATTAATCGGGTGGGGATGAACACTGAAGCTTTCTTT.

The chain employs TRBV25-1 and TRBJ2-7; 7 bases agree with TRBD1. Germline CDR1 is MGHDK and CDR2 is SYGVNS. J lost 1 base, V lost 5 bases, and 5 bases had no gene match. This CDR3 comprises 14 residues. The CDR3 region has the DNA TGTGCCAGCAGTAAACGACAGGGATCCTACGAGCAGTACGTC. The encoded protein is CASSKRQGSYEQYV.

The chain has TRBV5-1 and TRBJ1-1; D gene uncertain. CDR1 is SGHRS and CDR2 is YFSETQ in the germline V gene. Trimming removed 1 base at V and 1 base at J, with 8 bases between. The CDR3 has 14 residues. The CDR3 nucleotides read TGCGCCAGCAGCTTGTCTCCGGGGAACACTGAAGCTTTCTTT. Translating gives CASSLSPGNTEAFF.

The chain couples TRBV7-2 to TRBJ2-3; 7 positions match TRBD1. This CDR3 region has 15 residues. Trimming removed 5 bases from V and 3 bases from J; junction bases left unmatched: 8. Germline lookup yields CDR1 SGHTA and CDR2 FQGNSA. CDR3 sequence reads: CASSPPGTATDTQYF. The CDR3 coding sequence is TGTGCCAGCAGCCCACCCGGGACAGCAACAGATACGCAGTATTTT.

CDR3 region: CASSYGNGGYTF. DNA of the CDR3: TGTGCCAGCAGTTACGGTAACGGTGGCTACACCTTC. This chain links TRBV6-6 with TRBJ1-2; D uncertain. Trimming removed 2 bases at V and 7 bases at J, with 8 bases between. Per the germline V gene, CDR1 is MNHNY and CDR2 is SVGAGI (reference sequence). The CDR3 contains 12 residues.

The chain combines TRBV6-5 with TRBJ2-2; D unresolved. The CDR3 has 11 amino acids. Trimming pared 7 bases from V and 6 bases from J, leaving 6 bases between. Germline values: CDR1 MNHEY, CDR2 SVGAGI. CDR3 nucleotides: TGTGCCAGCAATTCTCCCGGGGAGCTGTTTTTT. Residues: CASNSPGELFF.

The chain employs TRBV6-1 and TRBJ1-1; the match to TRBD1 covers 8 bases. The trim removed 5 bases at V and 11 bases at J, leaving 10 bases unmatched. The CDR3 totals 13 residues. Germline CDR1 reads MNHNS; CDR2 reads SASEGT. CDR3: CASSLEQGVRAFF. The DNA of the CDR3 is TGTGCCAGCAGTTTAGAACAGGGGGTTCGGGCTTTCTTT.

This clone was observed a few times. The chain is built from TRBV28 and TRBJ1-1; tentative D call: TRBD1 (6 bases). Germline V gene sequence: CDR1 MDHEN, CDR2 SYDVKM. This CDR3 has 14 amino acids. V was clipped by 7 bases and J by 10 bases, with 22 bases between them. This CDR3 reads CASNGWDKLRGAFF. CDR3 coding DNA: TGTGCCAGCAATGGGTGGGACAAACTCCGGGGAGCTTTCTTT.

This clone was recorded only once. Here the CDR3 reads CAWSRGTYEQYF. In DNA, the CDR3 is TGTGCCTGGAGCCGGGGCACCTACGAGCAGTACTTC. This rearrangement joins TRBV30 to TRBJ2-7; the D gene could be TRBD1 or TRBD2 (5 bases each). Between the trimmed V and J ends, which lost 3 bases and 2 bases, there was a span of 8 bases. The CDR3 length is 12 residues. Germline V gene lookup returns CDR1 GTSNPN and CDR2 SVGIG (reference sequence).

This clone has more than one count but fewer than ten. This sequence joins TRBV11-1 and TRBJ2-3; D is possibly TRBD1 (6 bases). The CDR3 extends over 15 amino acids. Trimming shortened V by 5 bases and J by 5 bases, and 17 bases separated the two germline ends. Germline V lookup: CDR1 SGHAT, CDR2 FQDESV (reference sequence). The CDR3 sequence is CASSPRKGVGDTQYF. In nucleotides, the CDR3 is TGTGCCAGCAGCCCCCGGAAGGGGGTGGGAGATACGCAGTATTTT.

The table lists this clone with a count of one. The chain employs TRBV7-6 and TRBJ2-7; 10 nucleotides match TRBD2. This CDR3 spans 13 amino acids. CDR1 SGHVS and CDR2 FNYEAQ come from the germline V gene. V lost 5 bases, J lost 7 bases, and 5 bases stayed unmatched. The CDR3 DNA follows: TGTGCCAGCAGCGAAAGCGGGAGGGGGGAGCAGTACTTC. Protein product: CASSESGRGEQYF.

The chain uses TRBV5-6 and TRBJ1-5; D uncertain. V was cut by 0 bases and J by 7 bases, with 14 bases left in between. The V gene's germline CDR1 is SGHDT and CDR2 YYEEEE. The CDR3 totals 15 residues. CDR3 DNA: TGTGCCAGCAGCTTGGGGTGGTCAGCTGGGCAGCCCCAGCATTTT. The encoded protein is CASSLGWSAGQPQHF.

The rearrangement links TRBV5-1 to TRBJ2-7, with 9 bases that match TRBD2. The germline V gene has CDR1 SGHRS and CDR2 YFSETQ. The V gene end was trimmed by 1 base and the J gene end by 4 bases; junction bases not matched to a gene: 6. The CDR3 spans 15 residues. For the CDR3, the DNA is TGCGCCAGCAGCTTGACGGCGGGAGGGGGATACGAGCAGTACTTC. This translates into CASSLTAGGGYEQYF.

The chain is built from TRBV7-7 and TRBJ2-5; 8 bases are shared with TRBD2. Germline V lookup: CDR1 SSHAT, CDR2 FNYEAQ (reference sequence). The trim removed 4 bases at V and 5 bases at J, leaving 9 bases unmatched. The CDR3 has 15 residues. This CDR3 is CASSSYGLAVETQYF. As DNA, the CDR3 is TGTGCCAGCAGCTCATACGGACTAGCTGTGGAGACCCAGTACTTC.

The chain combines TRBV19 with TRBJ2-3; 10 nucleotides align to TRBD1. Germline loops: CDR1 LNHDA, CDR2 SQIVND (reference sequence). The CDR3 sequence is 15 residues long. J gave up 6 bases and V 5 bases, and 8 bases lay outside the gene matches. CDR3 bases: TGTGCCAGTAGTCCACGACAGGGGGCGGGCGATACGCAGTATTTT. Its protein is CASSPRQGAGDTQYF.

This chain connects TRBV23-1 to TRBJ2-5; possibly TRBD1 or TRBD2 for D (5 bases each). TRBV23-1 is marked as an open reading frame, function uncertain. The ends were cut back, 0 bases at V and 7 bases at J, with 24 bases in the middle. The CDR3 extends over 18 amino acids. DNA for the CDR3: TGCGCCAGCAGTCAATCTCTACGAGGGGCGCGGAGAGCAGGGACCCAGTACTTC. It translates to CASSQSLRGARRAGTQYF.

This clone was observed once. J is TRBJ1-1 and V is TRBV30; D is uncertain. Germline CDR1 is GTSNPN and CDR2 is SVGIG (reference sequence). CDR3 length: 11 residues. The V and J ends lost 2 bases and 11 bases respectively, with 12 bases between them. The CDR3 loop is CAWSLLGAAFF. The CDR3 coding sequence is TGTGCCTGGAGTCTCTTGGGAGCTGCTTTCTTT.

Here the CDR3 reads CATSSRGLGPEAFF. The CDR3 DNA sequence: TGTGCCACCAGCAGCAGGGGGTTAGGACCTGAAGCTTTCTTT. This chain uses TRBV15 with TRBJ1-1, with 7 bases fitting TRBD1. J gave up 6 bases and V 3 bases, and 7 bases lay outside the gene matches. The CDR3 extends over 14 amino acids. Germline V gene sequence: CDR1 LNHNV, CDR2 YYDKDF (reference sequence).

The V gene is TRBV14, the J gene TRBJ1-4; D is unclear. The CDR3 runs to 15 residues. Trimming removed 1 base from V and 5 bases from J, with 11 bases in between. Germline lookup yields CDR1 SGHDN and CDR2 FVKESK. The CDR3 DNA reads as TGTGCCAGCAGCCAAGTCTGGGCCGAGAATGAAAAACTGTTTTTT. Translated: CASSQVWAENEKLFF.

This clone was observed many times. J is TRBJ1-5 and V is TRBV2, with D perhaps matching TRBD1 (6 bases). This CDR3 spans 13 amino acids. The ends were cut back, 7 bases at V and 6 bases at J, with 13 bases in the middle. Germline V CDR1 and CDR2: SNHLY, FYNNEI. CDR3 in DNA: TGTGCCAGCAAAGCGACAGGCCTTCAGCCCCAGCATTTT. Its protein product is CASKATGLQPQHF.

The chain joins TRBV6-5 to TRBJ1-4; 9 bases are a match to TRBD1. The germline V gene encodes CDR1 MNHEY and CDR2 SVGAGI. Trimming cost V 6 bases and J 4 bases; bases outside gene matches: 3. This CDR3 has 14 residues. CDR3 region: CASSRTGDNEKLFF. DNA of the CDR3: TGTGCCAGCAGCAGGACAGGGGATAATGAAAAACTGTTTTTT.

The J gene is TRBJ1-1, the V gene TRBV14; D is ambiguous. This CDR3 region has 13 residues. Trimming cost V 3 bases and J 4 bases, with 9 bases left between them. Germline CDR1 is SGHDN and CDR2 is FVKESK. CDR3 loop: CASSQSYSTEAFF. The DNA for the CDR3 is TGTGCCAGCAGCCAGAGTTACAGCACTGAAGCTTTCTTT.

This clone was found a few times. J is TRBJ2-3 and V is TRBV5-4, with 10 bases fitting TRBD2. Losses at the gene ends were 0 bases for V and 1 base for J; bases not matched to a gene: 2. Looked up from germline, CDR1 is SGHNT and CDR2 is YYREEE (reference sequence). This CDR3 comprises 16 residues. DNA for the CDR3: TGTGCCAGCAGCTTGGCAGCGGGAGGGGGCACAGATACGCAGTATTTT. Protein: CASSLAAGGGTDTQYF.